A selection of T cell receptor beta chains follows, all from one sample in a study of T cells in Graves' hyperthyroidism and ophthalmopathy. From the multiplex PCR reads, TCRdb called clonotypes with MiXCR, one entry per CDR3 protein. This table holds 480,000 or so distinct CDR3 sequences, 35% to 50% found once. The sequenced sample consisted of peripheral blood or thyroid tissue (not recorded which). The receptors here all came from an adult woman with Graves' disease, either hyperthyroidism or ophthalmopathy (not recorded which). Each CDR3 is given with its conserved first and last residue. The D gene is left open where the match is weak. The size of a clone is reported for some rows only, either as once, few or many, or as a class for expanded clones.

j_call d_call clone_size v_call cdr3_nt cdr3_aa
TRBJ2-7 NA NA TRBV15 TGTGCCACCAGCATCACCGGCGAGCAGTACTTC CATSITGEQYF
TRBJ1-1 NA many TRBV9 TGTGCCAGCAGCGTTTCTCCGAACACTGAAGCTTTCTTT CASSVSPNTEAFF
TRBJ1-1 NA NA TRBV9 TGTGCCAGCGGCCCCTCACAGGGAATGAACACTGAAGCTTTCTTT CASGPSQGMNTEAFF
TRBJ2-7 NA NA TRBV7-9 TGTGCCAGCAGCCGCTTTTGGGACTACGAGCAGTACTTC CASSRFWDYEQYF
TRBJ2-5 NA NA TRBV2 TGTGCCAGCACCCTGGGGGGATACCAAGAGACCCAGTACTTC CASTLGGYQETQYF
TRBJ2-2 TRBD2 NA TRBV29-1 TGCAGCATACGCGGCGGGAGAATTAACACCGGGGAGCTGTTTTTT CSIRGGRINTGELFF
TRBJ1-1 NA NA TRBV7-2 TGTGCCAGCAGCTTCTCGAGGCTTGAAGCTTTCTTT CASSFSRLEAFF
TRBJ1-6 TRBD1 few TRBV28 TGTGCCAGCAGTTTCGGGACAGGGGGCTCTTCACCCCTCCACTTT CASSFGTGGSSPLHF
TRBJ1-6 NA many TRBV5-1 TGCGCCAGCAGCTTGGCAGTGACGAATTCACCCCTCCACTTT CASSLAVTNSPLHF
TRBJ1-5 NA NA TRBV7-9 TGTGCCAGCAGCTCCGAGGGTGGTCAGCCCCAGCATTTT CASSSEGGQPQHF
TRBJ1-1 NA NA TRBV7-2 TGTGCCAGCAATGATCCGGTACGAACGAACACTGAAGCTTTCTTT CASNDPVRTNTEAFF
TRBJ1-5 NA NA TRBV4-1 TGTGCCAGCAGTACGATCGGGATGCTGCAGCCCCAGCATTTT CASSTIGMLQPQHF
TRBJ1-5 TRBD1 many TRBV7-2 TGTGCCAGCAGCTTGACCGGGACAGGGGGCAATCAGCCCCAGCATTTT CASSLTGTGGNQPQHF
TRBJ2-6 NA many TRBV5-5 TGTGCCAGCAGCTTTCTGATGGGTTCTGGGGCCAACGTCCTGACTTTC CASSFLMGSGANVLTF
TRBJ1-2 NA many TRBV7-2 TGTGCCAGCAGCTGGGACACCGGTAGCTCCTATGGCTACACCTTC CASSWDTGSSYGYTF
TRBJ2-5 NA NA TRBV10-3 TGTGCCATCAGTCCGGCAGGGCCAGAGACCCAGTACTTC CAISPAGPETQYF
TRBJ1-6 NA NA TRBV7-9 TGTGCCAGCAGCCACCGGGACATTAATTCACCCCTCCACTTT CASSHRDINSPLHF
TRBJ1-3 NA once TRBV20-1 TGCAGTGCAGGGACGAACTCTGGAAACACCATATATTTT CSAGTNSGNTIYF
TRBJ2-6 NA NA TRBV7-9 TGTGCCAGCAGCTGGCAGTCCTACGTCCTGACTTTC CASSWQSYVLTF
TRBJ1-4 NA NA TRBV11-2 TGTGCCAACGTCCCCGGGGTGACTGATTCAACTAATGAAAAACTGTTTTTT CANVPGVTDSTNEKLFF
TRBJ1-6 NA NA TRBV2 TGTGCCAGCCAGGGGAGCTCACCCCTCCACTTT CASQGSSPLHF
TRBJ1-5 NA many TRBV25-1 TGTGCCAGCAGTGAGAGTACCCAGCAGCCCCAGCATTTT CASSESTQQPQHF